These 21 T cell receptor beta chains were all obtained from the same sample, sequenced in a study of read filtering for tumor transcriptome and immune sequencing. This library used 300 to 500 ng RNA and molecular barcoded adaptors spanning alpha/delta and beta/gamma chains. TCRdb re-analysed the reads in MiXCR, keeping a single row per CDR3 protein. The sample has about 57,000 distinct CDR3 sequences; 20% to 25% are singletons. The sequenced sample was a population of CD138-negative cells sorted from bone marrow. The receptors originated from a donor at least 40 years old with multiple myeloma.

This clonotype was seen a few times. V gene TRBV7-9 combines with J gene TRBJ2-5; D is uncertain. The germline V and J ends were trimmed by 1 base and 3 bases, with 9 bases remaining between them. Germline V gives CDR1 SEHNR, CDR2 FQNEAQ (reference sequence). This CDR3 region has 14 residues. CDR3 in DNA: TGTGCCAGCAGCTTAGGGGCGTTAAAAGAGACCCAGTACTTC. It translates to CASSLGALKETQYF.

This clonotype was seen ten or more times. The CDR3 loop is CASSQDHRGIQPQHF. The DNA of the CDR3 is TGTGCCAGCAGCCAAGATCACAGGGGGATACAGCCCCAGCATTTT. The chain recombines TRBV4-2 with TRBJ1-5; 8 positions agree with TRBD1. CDR3 length equals 15 residues. The germline V gene encodes CDR1 LGHNA and CDR2 YNFKEQ. V shed 0 bases and J 7 bases; nucleotides not matched to a gene: 5.

As regards this clonotype: A much larger clone is a single base away; this may be a read error. This chain connects TRBV20-1 to TRBJ2-3; 7 bases are a match to TRBD2. From germline, CDR1 is DFQATT and CDR2 SNEGSKA (reference sequence). This CDR3 spans 13 amino acids. Trimming cost V 2 bases and J 1 base; bases outside gene matches: 0. The CDR3 sequence is CSARLAGTDTQYF. CDR3 nucleotides: TGCAGTGCTAGACTAGCGGGCACAGATACGCAGTATTTT.

This clonotype was picked up many times. The rearrangement links TRBV7-9 to TRBJ2-1; D is possibly TRBD2 (5 bases). Trimming cost V 3 bases and J 1 base, with 16 bases left between them. CDR3 length: 17 amino acids. CDR1 is SEHNR and CDR2 is FQNEAQ in the germline V gene (reference sequence). CDR3 loop: CASSLPTVAQSYNEQFF. CDR3 DNA: TGTGCCAGCAGCTTGCCTACCGTAGCGCAGTCCTACAATGAGCAGTTCTTC.

At least ten counts were recorded for this clonotype. The chain links TRBV12-3 or TRBV12-4 to TRBJ2-7; a possible D gene is TRBD2 (6 bases). V was trimmed by 6 bases and J by 5 bases, leaving 17 bases between them. This CDR3 is built from 14 residues. CDR3 amino acids: CASRPGGTLNEQYF. CDR3 nucleotide sequence: TGTGCCAGCAGGCCCGGCGGGACGCTGAACGAGCAGTACTTC.

Points on this clonotype: Possible read error: a much larger clone is one base away. The V gene is TRBV10-2, the J gene TRBJ1-4; D gene ambiguous. CDR3 length equals 12 residues. Germline V CDR1 and CDR2: WSHSY, SAAADI. CDR3 residues: CASGVEGEKLSF. The DNA of the CDR3 is TGCGCCAGCGGAGTCGAGGGTGAAAAACTGTCTTTT.

The sample holds many counts of this clonotype. The gene calls are TRBV6-5 and TRBJ2-6, with 7 bases matching TRBD2. Germline CDR1 reads MNHEY; CDR2 reads SVGAGI. V shed 10 bases and J 3 bases; nucleotides not matched to a gene: 6. The CDR3 sequence is 14 residues long. CDR3 DNA: TGTGCCACCAGCGGGGCGGGTGGGGCCAACGTCCTGACTTTC. Its translation: CATSGAGGANVLTF.

V gene TRBV9 combines with J gene TRBJ2-7; a possible D gene is TRBD2 (5 bases). Germline CDR1 reads SGDLS; CDR2 reads YYNGEE. V lost 0 bases and J 0 bases, leaving 13 bases between the germline ends. The CDR3 is made up of 16 amino acids. This CDR3 is CASSVANLAPSYEQYF. CDR3 DNA: TGTGCCAGCAGCGTAGCCAATCTAGCCCCCTCCTACGAGCAGTACTTC. Together with reference TRBV9 and TRBJ2-7, the CDR3 gives the full variable domain: DSGVTQTPKHLITATGQRVTLRCSPRSGDLSVYWYQQSLDQGLQFLIQYYNGEERAKGNILERFSAQQFPDLHSELNLSSLELGDSALYFCASSVANLAPSYEQYFGPGTRLTVT.

This clonotype was seen more than once but under ten times. This sequence joins TRBV4-1 and TRBJ1-5; 7 positions agree with TRBD1. The junction had 3 bases not matched to a gene; V was cut back by 1 base and J by 6 bases. Germline V lookup: CDR1 MGHRA, CDR2 YSYEKL. This CDR3 comprises 14 residues. CDR3 nucleotide sequence: TGCGCCAGCAGCCAAGGACAGGGCATTCAGCCCCAGCATTTT. Encoded protein: CASSQGQGIQPQHF.

About this clonotype itself: This probably arose from a read error, given a far larger clone one base away. The gene calls are TRBV11-2 and TRBJ2-2; D possibly matches TRBD1 or TRBD2 (5 bases each). Per germline, CDR1 SGHAT and CDR2 FQNNGV. CDR3 length: 17 amino acids. CDR3 in amino acids: CASSLERAGANTGEPFF. The CDR3 DNA sequence: TGTGCCAGCAGCTTAGAACGGGCTGGGGCGAACACCGGGGAGCCGTTTTTT.

J is TRBJ2-7 and V is TRBV2, with D unclear. Germline CDR1 is SNHLY and CDR2 is FYNNEI. The CDR3 contains 15 residues. Trimming cost V 7 bases and J 0 bases, with 16 bases left between them. DNA of the CDR3: TGTGCCAGCACCAAAAGCAGGTCGACCTCCTACGAGCAGTACTTC. Protein product: CASTKSRSTSYEQYF.

As regards this clonotype: A much larger clone sits a single nucleotide away, making a read error possible. The V call is TRBV11-2, the J call TRBJ2-3; D not resolved. Between the trimmed V and J ends, which lost 5 bases and 14 bases, there was a span of 17 bases. Germline V lookup: CDR1 SGHAT, CDR2 FQNNGV. CDR3 length: 12 amino acids. DNA for the CDR3: TGTGCCAGCAGCACCTCAAGTATATTTCGGTATTTT. It specifies CASSTSSIFRYF.

Many counts were recorded for this clonotype. The CDR3 sequence: CSARARRAYQETQYF. In nucleotides, the CDR3 is TGCAGTGCTAGAGCGCGACGGGCCTACCAAGAGACCCAGTACTTC. The rearrangement joins TRBV20-1 to TRBJ2-5; no reliable D call. This CDR3 is 15 amino acids long. The V and J ends lost 1 base and 0 bases respectively, with 12 bases between them. Germline values: CDR1 DFQATT, CDR2 SNEGSKA (reference sequence).

This clonotype was observed at least ten times. This CDR3 is CASRTAGVGTGELFF. The CDR3 region has the DNA TGTGCCAGCAGGACCGCGGGAGTGGGCACCGGGGAGCTGTTTTTT. This chain links TRBV28 with TRBJ2-2; TRBD2 agrees at 7 bases. The V gene end was trimmed by 6 bases and the J gene end by 4 bases; junction bases not matched to a gene: 8. Per the germline V gene, CDR1 is MDHEN and CDR2 is SYDVKM. The length of the CDR3 is 15 residues.

This sequence joins TRBV18 and TRBJ1-5; 8 nucleotides line up with TRBD1. There are 17 residues in the CDR3. V shed 3 bases, J shed 4 bases, and the junction held 11 bases outside the gene matches. Per germline, CDR1 KGHSH and CDR2 LQKENI. CDR3 DNA: TGTGCCAGCTCACCGACACATGACAGGGGTCTTAATCAGCCCCAGCATTTT. Residues: CASSPTHDRGLNQPQHF.

This clonotype showed up many times. V and J are TRBV28 and TRBJ2-1; 14 bases are shared with TRBD2. Germline CDR1 is MDHEN and CDR2 is SYDVKM. The CDR3 is 16 amino acids. V gave up 1 base and J gave up 6 bases; unmatched junction bases: 2. As DNA, the CDR3 is TGTGCCAGCAGTTTATTGGGGACTAGCGGGAGCAATGAGCAGTTCTTC. It encodes CASSLLGTSGSNEQFF. The variable domain in full, with the rest retrieved from reference TRBV28 and TRBJ2-1, is DVKVTQSSRYLVKRTGEKVFLECVQDMDHENMFWYRQDPGLGLRLIYFSYDVKMKEKGDIPEGYSVSREKKERFSLILESASTNQTSMYLCASSLLGTSGSNEQFFGPGTRLTVL.

At least ten counts were recorded for this clonotype. The chain recombines TRBV3-1 with TRBJ1-1; tentative D call: TRBD1 (5 bases). Germline assignment: CDR1 LGHDT and CDR2 YNNKEL (reference sequence). The V end was cut by 4 bases, the J end by 4 bases, with 16 bases between. There are 15 residues in the CDR3. The CDR3 DNA reads as TGTGCCAGCAGCCCCCAAAGTCAGGGCACCACTGAAGCTTTCTTT. Its translation: CASSPQSQGTTEAFF.

The chain couples TRBV20-1 to TRBJ1-1; D gene uncertain. The CDR3 is 13 residues long. V dropped 1 base and J dropped 11 bases, with 17 bases sitting between them. The V gene's germline CDR1 is DFQATT and CDR2 SNEGSKA (reference sequence). This CDR3 is CSARALEKTGAFF. The CDR3 nucleotides read TGCAGTGCTAGAGCCCTTGAAAAAACGGGGGCTTTCTTT.

In its sample, this clonotype was seen many times. This chain connects TRBV29-1 to TRBJ1-1, with TRBD1 as a possible D gene (6 bases). In germline, CDR1 is SQVTM, CDR2 ANQGSEA. The length of the CDR3 is 19 residues. V dropped 0 bases and J dropped 0 bases, with 23 bases sitting between them. The CDR3 nucleotides read TGCAGCGTTGAAGAGCGGGGGGGCGGGGGTCGTGTAATGAACACTGAAGCTTTCTTT. It codes for CSVEERGGGGRVMNTEAFF.

At least ten counts were recorded for this clonotype. The chain carries TRBV29-1 and TRBJ1-4; no clear D. Germline V lookup: CDR1 SQVTM, CDR2 ANQGSEA. The CDR3 sequence is 12 residues long. The CDR3 region has the DNA TGCAGTTTCCGGGCTCAAGGAGAAAAACTGTTTTTT. It translates to CSFRAQGEKLFF. Together with reference TRBV29-1 and TRBJ1-4, the CDR3 gives the full variable domain: SAVISQKPSRDICQRGTSLTIQCQVDSQVTMMFWYRQQPGQSLTLIATANQGSEATYESGFVIDKFPISRPNLTFSTLTVSNMSPEDSSIYLCSFRAQGEKLFFGSGTQLSVL.

The table lists this clonotype with many counts. The chain links TRBV7-6 to TRBJ2-4; TRBD2 is a possible D gene (6 bases). The V gene's germline CDR1 is SGHVS and CDR2 FNYEAQ. V lost 4 bases, J lost 11 bases, and 15 bases lay in between. The length of the CDR3 is 13 residues. CDR3: CASSSGEEEVQYF. In DNA, the CDR3 is TGTGCCAGCAGCTCGGGGGAAGAGGAGGTTCAGTACTTC.